The T cell receptor beta chain described here comes from a study of T cells after yellow fever vaccination. Study-wide results and limits: Abundant clonotypes from the bulk population could have been carried over as contaminants into FACS-sorted repertoires. The CD4 and CD8 compartments had a small share of their clonotypes in common. A large majority of primary-vaccination clones showed up again after the booster (around 96% CD4, about 90% CD8).

Germline-derived CDR1 and CDR2 are DFQATT and SNEGSKA (reference sequence). V shed 6 bases, J shed 4 bases, and the junction held 16 bases outside the gene matches. This CDR3 comprises 18 residues. By 5'RACE template switching, TCR cDNA was produced, with a universal primer site and UMIs added in the process. TCRdb re-derived calls from the 5' RACE reads in MiXCR, one entry per CDR3 protein. In the table there are 550,000 to 750,000 distinct CDR3 sequences, 13% of which are singletons. This clonotype was counted at least ten times. Its antigen is not known. The sequenced sample was PBMCs, obtained on the day of the yellow fever booster vaccination. The sequence was collected from a man aged 25-45 years who received the YFV17D yellow fever vaccine. The rearrangement uses TRBV20-1 and TRBJ2-3; 13 bases fit TRBD2. CDR3 sequence: CSASLIRTSGSRPDTQYF. Here the CDR3 DNA reads TGCAGTGCCTCACTCATAAGGACTAGCGGGAGTCGGCCAGATACGCAGTATTTT.